The subject of this entry is one T cell receptor beta chain. Antigen: not known. This sample is drawn from a study of CD8 T cells in Susac syndrome. Findings and limits, study-wide: Clonal expansion was not seen in any Susac syndrome CD4+ T cell repertoire. By the study's own acknowledgment, its TCR sequencing and HLA analysis included relatively few individuals.

CD8+ and CD4+ T cells taken from blood had their TCR beta sequenced. The RNA, about 0.45 to 1 ug, was put through reverse transcription using random hexamers. Multiplex immunoSEQ PCR targeted 54 Vbeta and 13 Jbeta TCR beta segments. TCRdb processed the immunoSEQ multiplex PCR reads anew with MiXCR; each CDR3 protein has one entry. The table has 150,000 or so distinct CDR3 sequences, around 95% seen once; the top ten hold roughly 0.15%. From germline, CDR1 is WSHSY and CDR2 SAAADI. The CDR3 has 14 amino acids. The V gene lost 6 bases and the J gene lost 6 bases, with 15 bases spanning the gap. Sequenced: CD4+ T cells from PBMCs. The chain couples TRBV10-2 to TRBJ2-1; possibly TRBD1 for D (5 bases). This clonotype was obtained from a human donor with Susac syndrome. Written as DNA, the CDR3 is TGCGCCAGCAGCCCCAAGATAGGGGTCAATGAGCAGTTCTTC. Residues: CASSPKIGVNEQFF.